The 25 T cell receptor beta chains below were found in one sample sequenced in a study of T cell changes during pregnancy in multiple sclerosis. The protocol was immunoSEQ multiplex PCR, while the TCRdb copy is restricted to in-frame clones and leaves out a portion. This repertoire shows fewer than 65,000 clones, around 91% found once; its top ten account for 1% to 1.5%. The specimen was peripheral blood, collected after pregnancy. These receptors came from a female donor in good health, enrolled as a control in a pregnancy study.

V gene TRBV7-2 combines with J gene TRBJ1-3, with 10 bases identical to TRBD1. The CDR3 extends over 16 amino acids. J was trimmed by 0 bases and V by 5 bases; bases with no gene match: 4. Germline V gene data show CDR1 as SGHTA and CDR2 as FQGNSA. The CDR3: CASSPRTGGSGNTIYF. CDR3 in DNA: TGTGCCAGCAGCCCTCGGACAGGGGGCTCTGGAAACACCATATATTTT.

This clone was seen a handful of times. The genes are TRBV18 and TRBJ1-3; D may be TRBD1 (6 bases). CDR3 length equals 16 residues. The V gene lost 4 bases and the J gene lost 3 bases, with 16 bases spanning the gap. Germline lookup yields CDR1 KGHSH and CDR2 LQKENI. The CDR3 loop reads CASSRQTGLNGNTIYF. CDR3 DNA sequence: TGTGCCAGCTCACGACAGACAGGATTAAATGGAAACACCATATATTTT.

The chain joins TRBV11-1 to TRBJ2-5; D remains ambiguous. V was pared by 0 bases and J by 1 base, with 9 bases between. The germline CDR1 and CDR2 sequences are SGHAT and FQDESV (reference sequence). CDR3 length: 15 residues. CDR3 amino acids: CASSLAGPPQETQYF. The CDR3 DNA is TGTGCCAGCAGCTTAGCGGGCCCACCCCAAGAGACCCAGTACTTC.

The chain joins TRBV7-3 to TRBJ2-2; 10 bases align to TRBD1. The CDR3 covers 18 residues. V shed 5 bases and J 5 bases; nucleotides not matched to a gene: 14. Per germline, CDR1 SGHTA and CDR2 FQGTGA. CDR3: CASSRQPPGQGRTGELFF. CDR3 nucleotides: TGTGCCAGCAGCCGCCAGCCTCCGGGACAGGGGAGAACCGGGGAGCTGTTTTTT.

The chain carries TRBV13 and TRBJ2-1, with 13 bases aligning to TRBD2. The CDR3 totals 16 residues. The V segment lost 4 bases and the J segment 7 bases; nucleotides outside the gene matches: 7. From germline, CDR1 is PRHDT and CDR2 FYEKMQ (reference sequence). The CDR3 sequence: CASSSTGTSGANEQFF. CDR3 in DNA: TGTGCCAGCAGCTCAACCGGGACTAGCGGGGCTAATGAGCAGTTCTTC.

This sequence joins TRBV4-3 and TRBJ2-3; 11 bases are a match to TRBD2. The V gene's germline CDR1 is LGHNA and CDR2 YSLEER. J was trimmed by 2 bases and V by 1 base; bases with no gene match: 2. The CDR3 loop spans 16 amino acids. The CDR3 nucleotides read TGCGCCAGCAGCCAAGGACTAGCGGGACTCACAGATACGCAGTATTTT. Amino acids: CASSQGLAGLTDTQYF.

Points on this clone: In the same sample, other DNA sequences code for this CDR3. The chain combines TRBV9 with TRBJ1-1, with TRBD1 as a possible D gene (5 bases). CDR1 and CDR2 from the germline V gene are SGDLS and YYNGEE. V was clipped by 0 bases and J by 5 bases, with 11 bases between them. CDR3 length: 14 amino acids. The CDR3 sequence is CASSVGQGSTEAFF. CDR3 coding DNA: TGTGCCAGCAGCGTAGGTCAGGGCTCAACTGAAGCTTTCTTT.

This chain joins TRBV6-5 and TRBJ2-4, with D maybe TRBD1 (6 bases). V lost 6 bases, J lost 1 base, and 10 bases lay in between. The CDR3 contains 14 residues. Germline V gene data show CDR1 as MNHEY and CDR2 as SVGAGI. In nucleotides, the CDR3 is TGTGCCAGCAGATCAGGGGCCGCCAAAAACATTCAGTACTTC. Its translation is CASRSGAAKNIQYF.

This chain links TRBV6-1 with TRBJ1-4; D is uncertain. The CDR3 spans 14 residues. Trimming removed 3 bases from V and 6 bases from J, with 11 bases in between. Germline CDR1 reads MNHNS; CDR2 reads SASEGT. The CDR3 protein is CASSDTAIHEKLFF. The DNA for the CDR3 is TGTGCCAGCAGTGATACCGCGATCCATGAAAAACTGTTTTTT.

In the case of this clone: The junction and the germline gene differ at one end; a read error may be behind it. The chain carries TRBV6-1 and TRBJ2-5, with TRBD1 matching 12 bases. Germline lookup yields CDR1 MNHNS and CDR2 SASEGT. This CDR3 has 15 amino acids. CDR3 coding DNA: TGTGCCAGCAGGAGGGACAGGGGGCTACAAGAGGCCCAGTACTTC. It is translated as CASRRDRGLQEAQYF.

The chain carries TRBV27 and TRBJ2-1, with 10 bases that match TRBD2. V was pared by 6 bases and J by 8 bases, with 10 bases of the junction left unmatched. Germline CDR1 and CDR2: MNHEY and SMNVEV (reference sequence). The CDR3 has 15 amino acids. Written as DNA, the CDR3 is TGTGCCAGCAGCCTGGTAGCGGGGGGAATCGATGAGCAGTTCTTC. Translation gives CASSLVAGGIDEQFF.

This rearrangement joins TRBV7-9 to TRBJ2-1; D uncertain. Germline V gene lookup returns CDR1 SEHNR and CDR2 FQNEAQ (reference sequence). CDR3 length: 15 amino acids. Deletions cut 1 base from V and 9 bases from J, with 16 bases between. The CDR3 protein is CASSLESLRGIEQFF. The CDR3 DNA is TGTGCCAGCAGCTTAGAGTCTCTCCGCGGCATTGAGCAGTTCTTC.

The genes are TRBV18 and TRBJ1-2; 9 positions agree with TRBD1. Germline CDR1 KGHSH, CDR2 LQKENI. V lost 6 bases, J lost 5 bases, and 13 bases stayed unmatched. CDR3 size: 16 residues. The CDR3 loop reads CASSPGTGIGSYGYTF. The CDR3 DNA reads as TGTGCCAGCTCTCCCGGGACAGGGATAGGCTCATATGGCTACACCTTC. Full variable domain (missing parts from reference TRBV18 and TRBJ1-2): NAGVMQNPRHLVRRRGQEARLRCSPMKGHSHVYWYRQLPEEGLKFMVYLQKENIIDESGMPKERFSAEFPKEGPSILRIQQVVRGDSAAYFCASSPGTGIGSYGYTFGSGTRLTVV.

The rearrangement uses TRBV7-3 and TRBJ2-2, with 8 bases matching TRBD1. The CDR3 is made up of 15 amino acids. J gave up 4 bases and V 2 bases, and 3 bases lay outside the gene matches. Germline V gene lookup returns CDR1 SGHTA and CDR2 FQGTGA. This CDR3 reads CASSLQGAGTGELFF. The CDR3 DNA is TGTGCCAGCAGCTTACAGGGGGCTGGCACCGGGGAGCTGTTTTTT. Full variable domain (rest looked up from reference TRBV7-3 and TRBJ2-2): GAGVSQTPSNKVTEKGKYVELRCDPISGHTALYWYRQSLGQGPEFLIYFQGTGAADDSGLPNDRFFAVRPEGSVSTLKIQRTERGDSAVYLCASSLQGAGTGELFFGEGSRLTVL.

The rearrangement links TRBV30 to TRBJ2-3, with TRBD2 identical over 12 bases. CDR1 GTSNPN and CDR2 SVGIG come from the germline V gene (reference sequence). With 3 bases clipped from V and 3 bases from J, the junction kept 4 bases outside the gene matches. The CDR3 has 15 residues. CDR3 nucleotides: TGTGCCTGGAGCGGACTAGCGGGGCTAACAGATACGCAGTATTTT. This encodes CAWSGLAGLTDTQYF.

The rearrangement joins TRBV4-2 to TRBJ1-1, with 9 bases fitting TRBD1. There are 15 residues in the CDR3. Looked up from germline, CDR1 is LGHNA and CDR2 is YNFKEQ. Losses at the gene ends were 3 bases for V and 1 base for J; bases not matched to a gene: 3. The CDR3 is CASSQSDRGNTEAFF. The DNA for the CDR3 is TGTGCCAGCAGCCAGTCGGACAGGGGGAACACTGAAGCTTTCTTT.

V usage is TRBV27 and J usage is TRBJ2-1, with 7 bases aligning to TRBD2. The germline V gene has CDR1 MNHEY and CDR2 SMNVEV (reference sequence). This CDR3 has 20 amino acids. V shed 0 bases, J shed 7 bases, and the junction held 21 bases outside the gene matches. CDR3 bases: TGTGCCAGCAGTTTATCCGTGGCTAGCGGACGACGTTTCTATAGGAATGAGCAGTTCTTC. This encodes CASSLSVASGRRFYRNEQFF.

The count of this clone is one. The chain uses TRBV5-4 and TRBJ1-3; 8 bases fit TRBD1. Germline values: CDR1 SGHNT, CDR2 YYREEE (reference sequence). The CDR3 contains 18 residues. J gave up 0 bases and V 0 bases, and 8 bases lay outside the gene matches. The CDR3: CASSLESRGPFSGNTIYF. CDR3 coding DNA: TGTGCCAGCAGCTTGGAGTCCAGGGGGCCTTTCTCTGGAAACACCATATATTTT.

In DNA form, the CDR3 reads TGTGCCAGCAGCCGCGGGCGGTCCGAGCTGGACACTGAAGCTTTCTTT. Amino acids: CASSRGRSELDTEAFF. This chain joins TRBV7-9 and TRBJ1-1; D call uncertain. V was pared by 5 bases and J by 3 bases, with 19 bases between. The germline gives CDR1 SEHNR, CDR2 FQNEAQ (reference sequence). The CDR3 extends over 16 amino acids.

V and J are TRBV4-1 and TRBJ1-2, with 11 bases that match TRBD1. The CDR3 runs 17 residues. Germline CDR1 reads MGHRA; CDR2 reads YSYEKL. V gave up 4 bases and J gave up 0 bases; unmatched junction bases: 7. This CDR3 reads CASSPGQGAISNYGYTF. In DNA form, the CDR3 reads TGCGCCAGCAGCCCCGGACAGGGGGCAATTTCTAACTATGGCTACACCTTC.

J is TRBJ1-1 and V is TRBV7-8, with D perhaps matching TRBD1 (6 bases). Looked up from germline, CDR1 is SGHVS and CDR2 is FQNEAQ. Trimming took off 1 base at V and 1 base at J, with 7 bases between the two ends. The CDR3 covers 14 residues. CDR3 loop: CASSLVGQNTEAFF. For the CDR3, the DNA is TGTGCCAGCAGCTTAGTGGGACAGAACACTGAAGCTTTCTTT.

The chain employs TRBV19 and TRBJ2-1; 13 positions match TRBD2. The CDR3 totals 16 residues. Germline CDR1 and CDR2: LNHDA and SQIVND (reference sequence). The V segment lost 4 bases and the J segment 5 bases; nucleotides outside the gene matches: 5. Here the CDR3 DNA reads TGTGCCAGTAGTAACTTCGGGACTAGCGGGGACAATGAGCAGTTCTTC. This encodes CASSNFGTSGDNEQFF.

The chain uses TRBV30 and TRBJ2-7, with 10 nucleotides matching TRBD2. The CDR3 totals 15 residues. Looked up from germline, CDR1 is GTSNPN and CDR2 is SVGIG (reference sequence). Trimming took 0 bases from V and 1 from J; bases not matched to a gene: 3. DNA of the CDR3: TGTGCCTGGAGTGTAGGTAGCGGGGGGTCCTACGAGCAGTACTTC. It specifies CAWSVGSGGSYEQYF. Complete variable domain (other parts from reference TRBV30 and TRBJ2-7): SQTIHQWPATLVQPVGSPLSLECTVEGTSNPNLYWYRQAAGRGLQLLFYSVGIGQISSEVPQNLSASRPQDRQFILSSKKLLLSDSGFYLCAWSVGSGGSYEQYFGPGTRLTVT.

This clone was detected once. The gene calls are TRBV11-3 and TRBJ2-1; possible D gene TRBD2, 6 bases. Trimming shortened V by 4 bases and J by 2 bases, and 12 bases separated the two germline ends. Germline V gives CDR1 SGHNT, CDR2 YENEEA. This CDR3 contains 15 residues. The CDR3 sequence: CASSSRGGPYNEQFF. CDR3 coding DNA: TGTGCCAGCAGCTCCCGGGGAGGCCCCTACAATGAGCAGTTCTTC.

J is TRBJ2-1 and V is TRBV27; TRBD1 matches at 7 bases. Trimming cost V 2 bases and J 10 bases; bases outside gene matches: 5. The length of the CDR3 is 13 residues. The germline V gene encodes CDR1 MNHEY and CDR2 SMNVEV (reference sequence). In DNA, the CDR3 is TGTGCCAGCAGTTTAACAGGGGCGTGGGAGCAGTTCTTC. This sequence encodes CASSLTGAWEQFF.